Below, 29 T cell receptor beta chains from the same sample are listed, as sequenced in a study of CD8 T cells in Susac syndrome. After extraction with the RNeasy kit, about 0.45 to 1 ug of the RNA was reverse transcribed using random hexamers. Using its own MiXCR run on the immunoSEQ multiplex PCR reads, TCRdb lists one record per CDR3 protein. Of 85,000 to 120,000 distinct CDR3 sequences listed, around 94% are singletons. The sequenced sample was CD8+ T cells from PBMCs. The source is a human donor with Susac syndrome.

V is TRBV27 and J is TRBJ1-5; tentatively, D is TRBD1 (6 bases). The germline V gene has CDR1 MNHEY and CDR2 SMNVEV (reference sequence). This CDR3 is 13 amino acids long. The V and J ends lost 6 bases and 8 bases respectively, with 14 bases between them. CDR3 amino acids: CASRPLRGEPQHF. For the CDR3, the DNA is TGTGCCAGCAGACCTCTCAGGGGCGAGCCCCAGCATTTT.

The rearrangement links TRBV20-1 to TRBJ1-2, with unresolved D. The CDR3 consists of 15 residues. V was cut by 1 base and J by 6 bases, with 18 bases left in between. In germline, CDR1 is DFQATT, CDR2 SNEGSKA (reference sequence). CDR3 bases: TGCAGTGCTAGAGTTGAGGTCCTAGGAGGGCATGGCTACACCTTC. Protein product: CSARVEVLGGHGYTF.

The chain has TRBV21-1 and TRBJ2-1; TRBD2, the D gene given by the table, was not confirmed from the DNA. TRBV21-1 is tagged as a pseudogene. The CDR3 is 14 residues long. CDR3 DNA: TGTGCCAGCAGCACCTTAGCGGGGGAGAATGAGCAGTTCTTC. Its translation is CASSTLAGENEQFF.

This sequence joins TRBV19 and TRBJ1-1; D not certain. In germline, CDR1 is LNHDA, CDR2 SQIVND (reference sequence). V lost 3 bases and J lost 10, with 12 bases in between. The CDR3 is made up of 12 amino acids. CDR3 coding DNA: TGTGCCAGTAGTATTGGCGGGAGCGGAGCTTTCTTT. Its translation: CASSIGGSGAFF.

This clonotype has a single count. The V call is TRBV20-1, the J call TRBJ2-1; the D gene is possibly TRBD2 (5 bases). Trimming took off 0 bases at V and 5 bases at J, with 11 bases between the two ends. The germline CDR1 and CDR2 sequences are DFQATT and SNEGSKA (reference sequence). The CDR3 contains 14 residues. The CDR3 region is CSARDESGNNEQFF. In DNA, the CDR3 is TGCAGTGCTAGAGATGAGTCGGGGAACAATGAGCAGTTCTTC.

For the CDR3, the DNA is TGTGCCAGCAGTTCGGGACTGACAAATTCACCCCTCCACTTT. Amino acids: CASSSGLTNSPLHF. V and J are TRBV12-3 or TRBV12-4 and TRBJ1-6; D may be TRBD1 (5 bases). V dropped 4 bases and J dropped 7 bases, with 11 bases sitting between them. This CDR3 comprises 14 residues.

This chain connects TRBV5-1 to TRBJ2-7; 7 bases are a match to TRBD1. CDR3 length: 15 amino acids. The junction had 13 bases not matched to a gene; V was cut back by 3 bases and J by 7 bases. Germline lookup yields CDR1 SGHRS and CDR2 YFSETQ. CDR3 amino acids: CASSYGQANLNEQYF. In DNA form, the CDR3 reads TGCGCCAGCAGCTACGGACAGGCTAACCTCAATGAGCAGTACTTC. The full variable domain, rest sourced from reference TRBV5-1 and TRBJ2-7, is KAGVTQTPRYLIKTRGQQVTLSCSPISGHRSVSWYQQTPGQGLQFLFEYFSETQRNKGNFPGRFSGRQFSNSRSEMNVSTLELGDSALYLCASSYGQANLNEQYFGPGTRLTVT.

The V call is TRBV20-1, the J call TRBJ2-1; the D gene is possibly TRBD2 (5 bases). V lost 3 bases, J lost 0 bases, and 12 bases lay in between. The germline gives CDR1 DFQATT, CDR2 SNEGSKA (reference sequence). The CDR3 contains 15 residues. The CDR3 loop is CSAREHTSSYNEQFF. The CDR3 nucleotides read TGCAGTGCTAGGGAGCACACTAGCTCCTACAATGAGCAGTTCTTC.

The chain links TRBV12-3 or TRBV12-4 to TRBJ1-3; weak D call: TRBD1 (5 bases). The CDR3 consists of 15 residues. V was shortened by 7 bases and J by 2 bases, with 15 bases between the two germline ends. The CDR3 coding sequence is TGTGCCAGCATCTCGGGGCCCGCTCCTGGAAACACCATATATTTT. Its protein product is CASISGPAPGNTIYF.

V usage is TRBV7-9 and J usage is TRBJ2-3; D is undetermined. This CDR3 spans 12 amino acids. Germline lookup yields CDR1 SEHNR and CDR2 FQNEAQ (reference sequence). V lost 3 bases and J 6 bases, leaving 7 bases between the germline ends. The chain's CDR3 is CASSFPRDTQYF. The CDR3 DNA is TGTGCCAGCAGCTTCCCCCGGGATACGCAGTATTTT.

The CDR3 DNA is TGCGCCAGCAGCTTGGATTTAGGGGGGACCTACGAGCAGTACTTC. Residues: CASSLDLGGTYEQYF. The rearrangement uses TRBV5-1 and TRBJ2-7; D possibly matches TRBD1 or TRBD2 (6 bases each). V shed 0 bases and J shed 2 bases, with 12 bases lying between them. CDR3 length equals 15 residues. The germline gives CDR1 SGHRS, CDR2 YFSETQ.

This chain links TRBV10-2 with TRBJ2-1; D unclear. Germline CDR1 and CDR2: WSHSY and SAAADI. The CDR3 length is 13 residues. V was cut by 2 bases and J by 2 bases, with 4 bases left in between. CDR3 bases: TGCGCCAGCAGTGAGGGCCCCTACAATGAGCAGTTCTTC. Protein sequence: CASSEGPYNEQFF.

V gene TRBV11-1 combines with J gene TRBJ1-1; tentative D call: TRBD1 (6 bases). V was trimmed by 6 bases and J by 4 bases, leaving 6 bases between them. The germline gives CDR1 SGHAT, CDR2 FQDESV (reference sequence). The CDR3 spans 11 residues. The chain's CDR3 is CASRDSTEAFF. CDR3 coding DNA: TGTGCCAGCAGGGACAGCACTGAAGCTTTCTTT.

J is TRBJ2-2 and V is TRBV11-3; D unclear. The CDR3 has 15 amino acids. Trimming pared 2 bases from V and 5 bases from J, leaving 12 bases between. Per germline, CDR1 SGHNT and CDR2 YENEEA. The CDR3 region has the DNA TGTGCCAGCAGCTTATATGCAGGCATAACCGGGGAGCTGTTTTTT. Translation: CASSLYAGITGELFF.

The V call is TRBV29-1, the J call TRBJ1-2; D might be TRBD1 (5 bases). The germline gives CDR1 SQVTM, CDR2 ANQGSEA. The length of the CDR3 is 14 residues. Trimming stripped 4 bases from V and 0 bases from J, with 12 bases between. Here the CDR3 DNA reads TGCAGCGTTGCCTCGGGGGGAGCTAACTATGGCTACACCTTC. Its protein product is CSVASGGANYGYTF.

The rearrangement uses TRBV11-2 and TRBJ1-6; D remains unclear. Per germline, CDR1 SGHAT and CDR2 FQNNGV. CDR3 length: 16 residues. V was pared by 0 bases and J by 8 bases, with 14 bases between. The CDR3 DNA sequence: TGTGCCAGCAGCTTAGATTGGGCCGCTCAGGATTCACCCCTCCACTTT. Translating it yields CASSLDWAAQDSPLHF.

The chain combines TRBV19 with TRBJ2-1; 12 nucleotides align to TRBD2. V was pared by 3 bases and J by 6 bases, with 12 bases of the junction left unmatched. Germline V gene data show CDR1 as LNHDA and CDR2 as SQIVND (reference sequence). The CDR3 extends over 18 amino acids. Here the CDR3 DNA reads TGTGCCAGTAGTATGGCTAGCGGGGGGGCCCGGCCCCTCAATGAGCAGTTCTTC. Translation: CASSMASGGARPLNEQFF.

The rearrangement uses TRBV12-3 or TRBV12-4 and TRBJ2-1; D is undetermined. Trimming pared 5 bases from V and 0 bases from J, leaving 11 bases between. The CDR3 consists of 15 residues. CDR3 protein: CASSPDTVSYNEQFF. CDR3 nucleotides: TGTGCCAGCAGTCCCGACACTGTCTCCTACAATGAGCAGTTCTTC.

The chain combines TRBV12-3 or TRBV12-4 with TRBJ2-1, with 8 bases identical to TRBD2. V lost 5 bases and J lost 10; bases outside the gene matches: 4. This CDR3 region has 12 residues. The CDR3 coding sequence is TGTGCCAGCAGTGACCGGGGGGGGGAGCAGTTCTTC. This codes for CASSDRGGEQFF.

This sequence joins TRBV15 and TRBJ2-1, with a tentative D call TRBD2 (6 bases). Germline V CDR1 and CDR2: LNHNV, YYDKDF (reference sequence). The CDR3 has 17 residues. Trimming removed 0 bases from V and 4 bases from J, with 16 bases in between. CDR3 nucleotides: TGTGCCACCAGCAGAGATTGGGCAGAGGGAGGATACAATGAGCAGTTCTTC. This sequence encodes CATSRDWAEGGYNEQFF. Full variable domain (missing parts from reference TRBV15 and TRBJ2-1): DAMVIQNPRYQVTQFGKPVTLSCSQTLNHNVMYWYQQKSSQAPKLLFHYYDKDFNNEADTPDNFQSRRPNTSFCFLDIRSPGLGDTAMYLCATSRDWAEGGYNEQFFGPGTRLTVL.

This CDR3 is CSAAGSSYEQYF. In DNA, the CDR3 is TGCAGCGCCGCCGGGAGCTCCTACGAGCAGTACTTC. The chain combines TRBV29-1 with TRBJ2-7; possible D gene TRBD2, 6 bases. CDR3 length equals 12 residues. Germline assignment: CDR1 SQVTM and CDR2 ANQGSEA. The V gene lost 7 bases and the J gene lost 0 bases, with 10 bases spanning the gap.

The V and J genes are TRBV24-1 and TRBJ2-2; a weak D match, TRBD2 (6 bases). CDR3 length equals 15 residues. V was cut by 3 bases and J by 2 bases, with 9 bases left in between. Germline loops: CDR1 KGHDR, CDR2 SFDVKD. CDR3 coding DNA: TGTGCCACCAGTGATCCGGGAGTTAACACCGGGGAGCTGTTTTTT. Residues: CATSDPGVNTGELFF.

This chain joins TRBV27 and TRBJ2-7; D not certain. The CDR3 is made up of 14 amino acids. The germline V gene has CDR1 MNHEY and CDR2 SMNVEV (reference sequence). Trimming shortened V by 6 bases and J by 6 bases, and 18 bases separated the two germline ends. CDR3 bases: TGTGCCAGCAGGGGGATCGGTGGGGTGGGCGAGCAGTACTTC. Protein sequence: CASRGIGGVGEQYF.

This chain links TRBV4-3 with TRBJ2-7, with D unclear. CDR1 is LGHNA and CDR2 is YSLEER in the germline V gene. This CDR3 comprises 17 residues. V lost 0 bases to trimming and J lost 3 bases, with 18 bases between them. CDR3 residues: CASSQDRGTVGNYEQYF. DNA of the CDR3: TGCGCCAGCAGCCAAGATCGTGGAACAGTAGGAAACTACGAGCAGTACTTC.

In its sample, this clonotype was seen once. J is TRBJ2-1 and V is TRBV27; 7 nucleotides agree with TRBD2. With V trimmed by 7 bases and J by 6 bases, 15 bases remained unmatched. The germline V gene encodes CDR1 MNHEY and CDR2 SMNVEV (reference sequence). This CDR3 has 16 amino acids. Here the CDR3 DNA reads TGTGCCAGCATGATCCTCAGCGGGATACTCTTCAATGAGCAGTTCTTC. It translates to CASMILSGILFNEQFF.

The CDR3 DNA sequence: TGTGCCAGTAGTATAGAAGAGGACAGGGTTGGCAATCAGCCCCAGCATTTT. It codes for CASSIEEDRVGNQPQHF. This chain joins TRBV19 and TRBJ1-5, with 8 bases identical to TRBD1. Germline values: CDR1 LNHDA, CDR2 SQIVND (reference sequence). The CDR3 sequence is 17 residues long. The J segment lost 2 bases and the V segment lost 0 bases, leaving 6 bases of the junction unmatched.

This chain joins TRBV20-1 and TRBJ1-2; TRBD1 might be the D (6 bases). The CDR3 has 11 residues. The V end was cut by 3 bases, the J end by 10 bases, with 12 bases between. Germline V gene data show CDR1 as DFQATT and CDR2 as SNEGSKA (reference sequence). CDR3 sequence: CSAREGGSYTF. Written as DNA, the CDR3 is TGCAGTGCTAGGGAGGGGGGCTCCTACACCTTC.

The chain uses TRBV2 and TRBJ2-7; D is possibly TRBD1 (5 bases). This CDR3 comprises 15 residues. Germline lookup yields CDR1 SNHLY and CDR2 FYNNEI. V gave up 1 base and J gave up 2 bases, with 12 bases separating them. The CDR3 here is CASSEGPGKTYEQYF. The CDR3 DNA is TGTGCCAGCAGTGAAGGCCCAGGGAAGACCTACGAGCAGTACTTC. The complete variable domain, with remaining parts taken from reference TRBV2 and TRBJ2-7, reads EPEVTQTPSHQVTQMGQEVILRCVPISNHLYFYWYRQILGQKVEFLVSFYNNEISEKSEIFDDQFSVERPDGSNFTLKIRSTKLEDSAMYFCASSEGPGKTYEQYFGPGTRLTVT.

The V and J genes are TRBV19 and TRBJ1-5; 9 nucleotides agree with TRBD1. V dropped 3 bases and J dropped 4; count of bases not matched to a gene: 4. The CDR3 is made up of 15 amino acids. CDR1 and CDR2 (germline): LNHDA, SQIVND (reference sequence). This chain's CDR3 is CASSIGGQGNQPQHF. CDR3 DNA sequence: TGTGCCAGTAGTATTGGGGGACAGGGTAATCAGCCCCAGCATTTT.